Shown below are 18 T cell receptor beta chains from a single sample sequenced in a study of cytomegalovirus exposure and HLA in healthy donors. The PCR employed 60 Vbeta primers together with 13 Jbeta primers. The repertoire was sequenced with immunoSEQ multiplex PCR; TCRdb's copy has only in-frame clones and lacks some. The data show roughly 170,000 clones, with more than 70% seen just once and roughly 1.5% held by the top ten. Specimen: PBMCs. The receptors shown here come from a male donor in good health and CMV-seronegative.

The CDR3 nucleotides are TGTGCCAGCAGTGAAGGGACAGGGGAAAGTGAGCAGTTCTTC. Its protein product is CASSEGTGESEQFF. The V call is TRBV6-5, the J call TRBJ2-1; 10 nucleotides align to TRBD1. CDR1 and CDR2 from the germline V gene are MNHEY and SVGAGI. V lost 5 bases, J lost 9 bases, and 7 bases stayed unmatched. This CDR3 is built from 14 residues.

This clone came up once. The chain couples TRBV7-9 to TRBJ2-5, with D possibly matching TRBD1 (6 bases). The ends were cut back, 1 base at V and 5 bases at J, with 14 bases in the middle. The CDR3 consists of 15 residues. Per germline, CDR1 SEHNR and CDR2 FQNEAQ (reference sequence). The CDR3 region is CASSLGNRVLETQYF. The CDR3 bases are TGTGCCAGCAGCTTAGGGAACAGGGTTTTGGAGACCCAGTACTTC.

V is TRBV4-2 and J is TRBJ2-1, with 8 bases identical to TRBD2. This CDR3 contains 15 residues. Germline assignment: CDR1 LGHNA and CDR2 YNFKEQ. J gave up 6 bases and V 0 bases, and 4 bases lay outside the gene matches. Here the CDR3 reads CASSQEAGALNEQFF. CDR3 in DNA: TGTGCCAGCAGCCAAGAAGCGGGGGCCCTCAATGAGCAGTTCTTC.

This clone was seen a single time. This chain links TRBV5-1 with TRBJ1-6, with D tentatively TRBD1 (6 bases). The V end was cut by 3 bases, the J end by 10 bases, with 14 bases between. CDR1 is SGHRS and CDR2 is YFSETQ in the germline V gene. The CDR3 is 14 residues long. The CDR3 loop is CASSSGQLRSPLHF. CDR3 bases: TGCGCCAGCAGCTCGGGACAACTACGCTCACCCCTCCACTTT.

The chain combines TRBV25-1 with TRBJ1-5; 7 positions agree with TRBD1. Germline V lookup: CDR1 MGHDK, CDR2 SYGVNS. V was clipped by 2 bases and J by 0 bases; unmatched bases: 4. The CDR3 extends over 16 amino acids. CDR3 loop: CASSETGAGSNQPQHF. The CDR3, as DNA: TGTGCCAGCAGTGAAACAGGGGCTGGTAGCAATCAGCCCCAGCATTTT.

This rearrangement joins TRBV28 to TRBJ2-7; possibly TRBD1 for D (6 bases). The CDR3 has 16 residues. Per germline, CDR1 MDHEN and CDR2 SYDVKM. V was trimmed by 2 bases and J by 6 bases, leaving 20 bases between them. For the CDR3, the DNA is TGTGCCAGCAGTTTAATGTATTCGGGCGGCAGGGGCGAGCAGTACTTC. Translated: CASSLMYSGGRGEQYF.

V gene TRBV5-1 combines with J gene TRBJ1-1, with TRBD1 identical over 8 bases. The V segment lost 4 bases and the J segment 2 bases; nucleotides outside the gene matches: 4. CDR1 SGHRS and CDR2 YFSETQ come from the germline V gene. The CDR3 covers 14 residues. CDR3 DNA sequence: TGCGCCAGCAGCCCACAGGGGGGAAACACTGAAGCTTTCTTT. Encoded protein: CASSPQGGNTEAFF.

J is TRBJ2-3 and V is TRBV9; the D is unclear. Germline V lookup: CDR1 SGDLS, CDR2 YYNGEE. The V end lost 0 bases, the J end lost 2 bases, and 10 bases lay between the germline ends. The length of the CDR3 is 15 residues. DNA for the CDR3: TGTGCCAGCAGCGTAGTTCCACAAAACACAGATACGCAGTATTTT. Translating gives CASSVVPQNTDTQYF.

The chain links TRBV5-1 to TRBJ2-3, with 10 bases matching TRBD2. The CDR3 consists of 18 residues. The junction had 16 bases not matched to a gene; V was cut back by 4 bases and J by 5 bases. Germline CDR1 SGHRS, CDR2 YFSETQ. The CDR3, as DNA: TGCGCCAGCAGCCCCGCGGGGCTAGCGGGGGTGCTTGTAGATACGCAGTATTTT. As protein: CASSPAGLAGVLVDTQYF.

The CDR3 DNA follows: TGTGCCAGCAGTAACGGACAGGCTTGGGGTGGCTACACCTTC. This codes for CASSNGQAWGGYTF. The chain recombines TRBV27 with TRBJ1-2; TRBD1 matches 7 bases. Germline V gene data show CDR1 as MNHEY and CDR2 as SMNVEV (reference sequence). The CDR3 sequence is 14 residues long. With 5 bases clipped from V and 7 bases from J, the junction kept 10 bases outside the gene matches.

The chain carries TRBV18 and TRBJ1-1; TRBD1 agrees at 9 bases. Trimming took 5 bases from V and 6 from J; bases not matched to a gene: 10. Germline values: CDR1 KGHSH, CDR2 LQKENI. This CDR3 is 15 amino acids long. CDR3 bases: TGTGCCAGCTCAGACAGTACAGGGGGCGGTTCTGAAGCTTTCTTT. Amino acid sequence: CASSDSTGGGSEAFF.

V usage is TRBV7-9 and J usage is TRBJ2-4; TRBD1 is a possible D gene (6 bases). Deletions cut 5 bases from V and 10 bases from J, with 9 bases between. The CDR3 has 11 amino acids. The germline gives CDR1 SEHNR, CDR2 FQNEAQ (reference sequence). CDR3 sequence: CASSPGQIQYF. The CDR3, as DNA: TGTGCCAGCAGCCCCGGACAGATTCAGTACTTC. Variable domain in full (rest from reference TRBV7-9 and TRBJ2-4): DTGVSQNPRHKITKRGQNVTFRCDPISEHNRLYWYRQTLGQGPEFLTYFQNEAQLEKSRLLSDRFSAERPKGSFSTLEIQRTEQGDSAMYLCASSPGQIQYFGAGTRLSVL.

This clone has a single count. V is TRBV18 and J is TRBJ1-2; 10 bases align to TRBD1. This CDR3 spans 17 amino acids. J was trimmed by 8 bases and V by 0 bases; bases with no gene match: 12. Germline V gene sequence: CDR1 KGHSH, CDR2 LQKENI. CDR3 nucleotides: TGTGCCAGCTCACCACCCCGGACAGGGGGAAGATCTAGAGGCTACACCTTC. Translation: CASSPPRTGGRSRGYTF.

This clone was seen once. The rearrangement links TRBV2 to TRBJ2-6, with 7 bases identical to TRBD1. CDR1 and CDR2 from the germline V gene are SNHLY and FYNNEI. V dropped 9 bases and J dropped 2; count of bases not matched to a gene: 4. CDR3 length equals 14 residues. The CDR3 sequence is CASTGVTGANVLTF. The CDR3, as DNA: TGTGCCAGTACAGGGGTGACTGGGGCCAACGTCCTGACTTTC.

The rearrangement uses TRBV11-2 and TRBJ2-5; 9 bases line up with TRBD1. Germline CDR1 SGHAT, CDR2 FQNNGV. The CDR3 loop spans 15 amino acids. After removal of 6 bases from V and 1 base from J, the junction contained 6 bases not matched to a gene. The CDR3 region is CASRLDRGTQETQYF. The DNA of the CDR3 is TGTGCCAGCAGACTTGACAGGGGGACCCAAGAGACCCAGTACTTC.

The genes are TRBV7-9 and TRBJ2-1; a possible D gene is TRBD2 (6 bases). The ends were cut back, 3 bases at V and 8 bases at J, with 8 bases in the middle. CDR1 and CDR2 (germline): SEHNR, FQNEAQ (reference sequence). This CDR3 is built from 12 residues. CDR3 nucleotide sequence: TGTGCCAGCAGCTTGTCGGGGGATGAGCAGTTCTTC. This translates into CASSLSGDEQFF. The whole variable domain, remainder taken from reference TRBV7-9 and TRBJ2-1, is DTGVSQNPRHKITKRGQNVTFRCDPISEHNRLYWYRQTLGQGPEFLTYFQNEAQLEKSRLLSDRFSAERPKGSFSTLEIQRTEQGDSAMYLCASSLSGDEQFFGPGTRLTVL.

CDR3 nucleotide sequence: TGTGCCAGCACGGAAACCGGGACTAGCGGGGCCTACGAGCAGTACTTC. Translated: CASTETGTSGAYEQYF. The V call is TRBV28, the J call TRBJ2-7, with 13 bases aligning to TRBD2. The J segment lost 2 bases and the V segment lost 7 bases, leaving 8 bases of the junction unmatched. Germline lookup yields CDR1 MDHEN and CDR2 SYDVKM. This CDR3 spans 16 amino acids.

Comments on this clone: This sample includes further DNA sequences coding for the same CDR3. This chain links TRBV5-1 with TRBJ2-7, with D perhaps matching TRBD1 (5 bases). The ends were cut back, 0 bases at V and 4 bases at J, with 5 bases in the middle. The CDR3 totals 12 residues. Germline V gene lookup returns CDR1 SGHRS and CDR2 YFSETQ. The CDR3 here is CASSLDRYEQYF. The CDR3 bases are TGCGCCAGCAGCTTGGACAGGTACGAGCAGTACTTC.